The source of this T cell receptor (beta chain) is a study of chemoradiotherapy in HPV16-positive cancers. Study-wide points: The functional HPV-specific definition rests on just a couple of HPV16-positive patients. In HPV16-positive patients, HPV-responsive T-cell expansion tracked better recurrence-free survival. During treatment, candidate HPV-specific clones and E7-related motifs expanded in tumor.

This clone was seen more than once but under ten times. Its target is unknown. Other DNA sequences in this specimen translate into the identical CDR3. The CDR3 has 16 residues. Germline V gives CDR1 MGHRA, CDR2 YSYEKL. V was pared by 1 base and J by 0 bases, with 10 bases between. Some clones are missing from TCRdb's copy, which holds only in-frame ones; the method was immunoSEQ multiplex PCR. The sample includes 7,000 to 9,000 clones, approximately 79% of them seen just once. Here the sequenced sample was tumor tissue, taken from a patient who underwent chemoradiotherapy. The chain uses TRBV4-1 and TRBJ2-4; D is ambiguous. This TCR was recovered from a human donor with HPV-associated anogenital cancer. The CDR3 nucleotides read TGCGCCAGCAGCCAAGTGGCCGGCTTAGCCAAAAACATTCAGTACTTC. Residues: CASSQVAGLAKNIQYF.